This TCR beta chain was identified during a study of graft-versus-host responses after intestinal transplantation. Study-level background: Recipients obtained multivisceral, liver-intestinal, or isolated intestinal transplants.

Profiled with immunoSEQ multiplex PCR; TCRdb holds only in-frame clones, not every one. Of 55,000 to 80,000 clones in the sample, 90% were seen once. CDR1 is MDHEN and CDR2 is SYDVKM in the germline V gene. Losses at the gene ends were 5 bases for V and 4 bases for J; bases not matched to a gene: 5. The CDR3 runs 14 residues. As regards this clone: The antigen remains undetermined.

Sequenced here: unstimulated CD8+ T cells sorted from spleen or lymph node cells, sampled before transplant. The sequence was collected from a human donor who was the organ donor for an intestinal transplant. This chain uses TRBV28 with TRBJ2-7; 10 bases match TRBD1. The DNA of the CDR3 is TGTGCCAGCAGTCGAAGACAGGGGGCGTACGAGCAGTACTTC. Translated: CASSRRQGAYEQYF.